This record covers a single T cell receptor (beta chain). This sample stems from a study of blood T cells in healthy people across ages. Sample-barcoded 5' priming and a J-beta primer mix drove a second PCR of roughly 6 to 12 cycles. MiXCR was run by TCRdb on the 5' RACE reads, yielding one entry per CDR3 protein. Here the sample spans fewer than 900,000 distinct CDR3 sequences, roughly 47% being singletons. The sequence was collected from a woman aged 55-69 years in good health. Sequenced material: blood.

The CDR3 DNA sequence: TGCGCCAGCAGCCCGGCGGGGCGGGCAGATACGCAGTATTTT. Translated, it gives CASSPAGRADTQYF. The chain uses TRBV5-1 and TRBJ2-3; perhaps TRBD2 as D (6 bases). Per germline, CDR1 SGHRS and CDR2 YFSETQ. The CDR3 runs 14 residues. The ends were cut back, 4 bases at V and 4 bases at J, with 13 bases in the middle. Full variable domain (missing parts from reference TRBV5-1 and TRBJ2-3): KAGVTQTPRYLIKTRGQQVTLSCSPISGHRSVSWYQQTPGQGLQFLFEYFSETQRNKGNFPGRFSGRQFSNSRSEMNVSTLELGDSALYLCASSPAGRADTQYFGPGTRLTVL.